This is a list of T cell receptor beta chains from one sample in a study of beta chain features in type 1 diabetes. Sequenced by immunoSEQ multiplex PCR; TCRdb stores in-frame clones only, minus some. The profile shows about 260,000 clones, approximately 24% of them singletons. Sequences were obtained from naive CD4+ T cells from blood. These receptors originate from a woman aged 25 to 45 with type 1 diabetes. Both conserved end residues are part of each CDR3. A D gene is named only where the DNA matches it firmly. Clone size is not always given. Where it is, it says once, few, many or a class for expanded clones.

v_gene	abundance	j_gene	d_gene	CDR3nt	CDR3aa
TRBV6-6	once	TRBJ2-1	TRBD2	TGTGCCAGCAGTTATCAAGCGGGAATAAGGAATGAGCAGTTCTTC	CASSYQAGIRNEQFF
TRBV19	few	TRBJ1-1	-	TGTGCCAGTAGTATTCGGTCAGGGTCGGTCACTGAAGCTTTCTTT	CASSIRSGSVTEAFF
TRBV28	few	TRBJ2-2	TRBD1	TGTGCCAGCAGTTCCCCGGGACAGGTGAACACCGGGGAGCTGTTTTTT	CASSSPGQVNTGELFF
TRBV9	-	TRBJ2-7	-	TGTGCCAGCAGCGTAGGTCAGAACTACGAGCAGTACTTC	CASSVGQNYEQYF
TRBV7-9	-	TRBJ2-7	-	TGTGCCAGCAGCGACACCACCTACGAGCAGTACTTC	CASSDTTYEQYF
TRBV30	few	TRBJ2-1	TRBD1	TGTGCCTGGAGTTGGGGGGACAGGGGGTACAATGAGCAGTTCTTC	CAWSWGDRGYNEQFF
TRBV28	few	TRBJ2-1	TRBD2	TGTGCCAGCTATAGCGGGAGTCTCCAAACGCATGAGCAGTTCTTC	CASYSGSLQTHEQFF
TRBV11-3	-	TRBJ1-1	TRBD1	TGTGCCAGCAGCTTAGGCGGACAGGGCACTGAAGCTTTCTTT	CASSLGGQGTEAFF
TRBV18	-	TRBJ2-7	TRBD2	TGTGCCAGCTCACCGCGAGCTAGCGGGATGTACGAGCAGTACTTC	CASSPRASGMYEQYF
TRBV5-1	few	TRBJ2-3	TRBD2	TGCGCCAGCAGCTTTGGCGGGAGTACGCCAGATACGCAGTATTTT	CASSFGGSTPDTQYF
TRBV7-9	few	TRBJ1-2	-	TGTGCCAGCAGCCCCGCAGGGAATGGCTACACCTTC	CASSPAGNGYTF
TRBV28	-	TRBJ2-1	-	TGTGCCAGCAATACTGGGGAGCCTAACAATGAGCAGTTCTTC	CASNTGEPNNEQFF
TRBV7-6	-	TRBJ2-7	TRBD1	TGTGCCAGCAGCCAGCGGACAGGGGGCGTCGAGCAGTACTTC	CASSQRTGGVEQYF
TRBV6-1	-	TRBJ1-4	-	TGTGCCAGCAGTGCCTTAGGGGGGGCTAATGAAAAACTGTTTTTT	CASSALGGANEKLFF
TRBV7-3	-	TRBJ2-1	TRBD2	TGTGCCAGCAGCTCGGAGTCTAGCGGGAGGGCCGGGATTTTTGAGCAGTTCTTC	CASSSESSGRAGIFEQFF
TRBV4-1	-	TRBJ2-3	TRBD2	TGCGCCAGCAGCCACCCCTGGGCGGGGGGCACAGATACGCAGTATTTT	CASSHPWAGGTDTQYF
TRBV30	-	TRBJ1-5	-	TGTGCCTGGGAACAGGGTAGCAATCAGCCCCAGCATTTT	CAWEQGSNQPQHF
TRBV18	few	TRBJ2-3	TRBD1	TGTGCCAGCTCACGCAATCAGGGGGCTGGCACAGATACGCAGTATTTT	CASSRNQGAGTDTQYF
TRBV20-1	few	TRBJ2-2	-	TGCAGTGCAAAGGGGACCGGGGAGCTGTTTTTT	CSAKGTGELFF
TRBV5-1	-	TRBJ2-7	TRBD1	TGCGCCAGCAGCTTGCCGGGACAGGGCTTACGGGAGCAGTACTTC	CASSLPGQGLREQYF
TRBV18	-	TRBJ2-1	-	TGTGCCAGCAGACGGACATCTAGCTCCTACAATGAGCAGTTCTTC	CASRRTSSSYNEQFF
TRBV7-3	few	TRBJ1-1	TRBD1	TGTGCCAGCAGCCGTACAGGGGCGAACACTGAAGCTTTCTTT	CASSRTGANTEAFF
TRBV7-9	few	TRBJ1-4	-	TGTGCCAGCAGCTTCGATCGGGAGGACGAAAAACTGTTTTTT	CASSFDREDEKLFF
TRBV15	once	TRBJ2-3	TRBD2	TGTGCCACCAGCAGAGGCACTAGCGGGAGGGCCGGGGGGAAGTATTTT	CATSRGTSGRAGGKYF
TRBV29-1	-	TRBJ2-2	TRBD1	TGCAGCGTGGGTACCGGGACAGCGAACACCGGGGAGCTGTTTTTT	CSVGTGTANTGELFF
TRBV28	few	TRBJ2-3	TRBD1	TGTGCCAGCAGCCCAGGGACAGGAGGGGATACGCAGTATTTT	CASSPGTGGDTQYF
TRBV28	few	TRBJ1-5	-	TGTGCCAGCACCACGGGGAGGGGTCGGCAGCCCCAGCATTTT	CASTTGRGRQPQHF
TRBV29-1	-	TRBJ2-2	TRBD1	TGCAGCGCCGACAGGGGTGGCACCGGGGAGCTGTTTTTT	CSADRGGTGELFF
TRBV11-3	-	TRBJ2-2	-	TGTGCCAGCAGGTCGACAGTTAACACCGGGGAGCTGTTTTTT	CASRSTVNTGELFF
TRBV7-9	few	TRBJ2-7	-	TGTGCCAGCAGCTTAGCGGACACCGAGCAGTACTTC	CASSLADTEQYF
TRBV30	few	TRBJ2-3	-	TGTGCCTCCGCGTTGGGGCTCCGCACAGATACGCAGTATTTT	CASALGLRTDTQYF
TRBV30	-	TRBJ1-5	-	TGTGCCTGGAGTGTACGAACCTTGTTGAGCTTTCAGCCCCAGCATTTT	CAWSVRTLLSFQPQHF
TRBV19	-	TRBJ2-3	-	TGTGCCAGTAGTTTCCCTCGGACTGGGAGACACACAGATACGCAGTATTTT	CASSFPRTGRHTDTQYF
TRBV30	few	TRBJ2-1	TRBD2	TGTGCCTTACTAGCGGGAGGACCCGAGCAGTTCTTC	CALLAGGPEQFF
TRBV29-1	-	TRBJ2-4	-	TGCAGCGTTGGACAGTCGGAAAACATTCAGTACTTC	CSVGQSENIQYF
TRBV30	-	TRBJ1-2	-	TGTGCCTGGAGTGTCGACTATGGCTACACCTTC	CAWSVDYGYTF
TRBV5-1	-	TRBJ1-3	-	TGCGCCAGCAGCTTGGTGGCAGGTGATTTCGGAAACACCATATATTTT	CASSLVAGDFGNTIYF
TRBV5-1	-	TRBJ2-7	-	TGCGCCAGCAGCTTGGTCGGCAGGAAAGTCGAGCAGTACTTC	CASSLVGRKVEQYF
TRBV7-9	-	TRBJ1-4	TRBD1	TGTGCCAGCAGCTTAATACAGGGGAATGAAAAACTGTTTTTT	CASSLIQGNEKLFF
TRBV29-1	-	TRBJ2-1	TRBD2	TGCAGCGTTGAAGACCGGCTAGCGGGAGTACTTAGGAATGAGCAGTTCTTC	CSVEDRLAGVLRNEQFF
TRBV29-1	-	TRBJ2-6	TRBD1	TGCAGCGTTGGTTGGACAGGGGTGGAAGGGGCCAACGTCCTGACTTTC	CSVGWTGVEGANVLTF
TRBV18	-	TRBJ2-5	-	TGTGCCAGCTCACCACAGGGGCGGGAGACCCAGTACTTC	CASSPQGRETQYF
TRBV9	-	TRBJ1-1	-	TGTGCCAGCAGCGCAGGGTATATGAACACTGAAGCTTTCTTT	CASSAGYMNTEAFF
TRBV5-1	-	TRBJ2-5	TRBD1	TGCGCCAGCAGGGGACAGGCCAGCCAAGAGACCCAGTACTTC	CASRGQASQETQYF
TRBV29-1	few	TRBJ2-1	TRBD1	TGCAGCGAAGCATCCGGGACAGGGTACAATGAGCAGTTCTTC	CSEASGTGYNEQFF
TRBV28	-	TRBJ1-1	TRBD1	TGTGCCAGCCCCCGGGACAGGGAATCGACTGAAGCTTTCTTT	CASPRDRESTEAFF
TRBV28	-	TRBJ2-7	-	TGTGCCAGCAGTTTCCAGTACGAGCAGTACTTC	CASSFQYEQYF